Each of the 30 T cell receptor beta chains below was sequenced from the same sample in a study of blood T cell repertoires in COVID-19. Sequencing was performed with immunoSEQ multiplex PCR; in TCRdb, only in-frame clones are kept and a portion is missing. The sample shows some 130,000 clones, approximately 90% of them seen only once. Sequencing was carried out using PBMCs or T cells enriched from blood (not recorded which). The receptors were sampled from a man aged 50-60 years who had recovered from COVID-19.

The gene calls are TRBV7-3 and TRBJ2-2; 7 bases map to TRBD1. The CDR3 sequence is 14 residues long. Trimming at V came to 6 bases and at J to 8 bases, leaving 9 bases not matched to a gene. Germline V gives CDR1 SGHTA, CDR2 FQGTGA. CDR3 nucleotides: TGTGCCAGCAGGGATAGACAGGGTTCGGGGGAGCTGTTTTTT. Amino acid sequence: CASRDRQGSGELFF. Complete variable domain (other parts from reference TRBV7-3 and TRBJ2-2): GAGVSQTPSNKVTEKGKYVELRCDPISGHTALYWYRQSLGQGPEFLIYFQGTGAADDSGLPNDRFFAVRPEGSVSTLKIQRTERGDSAVYLCASRDRQGSGELFFGEGSRLTVL.

This chain links TRBV15 with TRBJ2-7, with 7 nucleotides matching TRBD2. The germline V gene encodes CDR1 LNHNV and CDR2 YYDKDF (reference sequence). Unmatched junction bases numbered 7, after V lost 0 bases and J lost 5 bases. The CDR3 has 15 residues. CDR3 nucleotide sequence: TGTGCCACCAGCAGAGATCCGGGGGGTACCAACGAGCAGTACTTC. Amino acids: CATSRDPGGTNEQYF.

This rearrangement joins TRBV19 to TRBJ2-1; 13 bases match TRBD2. CDR3 length: 15 residues. The ends lost 3 bases at V and 6 bases at J; junction bases unmatched: 2. The germline V gene encodes CDR1 LNHDA and CDR2 SQIVND (reference sequence). The CDR3 here is CASSMTSGRFNEQFF. The CDR3, as DNA: TGTGCCAGTAGTATGACTAGCGGGAGGTTCAATGAGCAGTTCTTC.

The V call is TRBV5-4, the J call TRBJ2-1; 9 nucleotides agree with TRBD2. Losses at the gene ends were 4 bases for V and 6 bases for J; bases not matched to a gene: 8. CDR1 is SGHNT and CDR2 is YYREEE in the germline V gene (reference sequence). This CDR3 is built from 15 residues. CDR3 sequence (DNA): TGTGCCAGCAGCCCCCCCGGGACTAGCCTCAATGAGCAGTTCTTC. Translated: CASSPPGTSLNEQFF.

The chain combines TRBV28 with TRBJ1-4; no clear D gene. The CDR3 contains 16 residues. V lost 5 bases, J lost 8 bases, and 21 bases lay in between. Germline V lookup: CDR1 MDHEN, CDR2 SYDVKM. The CDR3, as DNA: TGTGCCAGCAGTCCGTCGGACGGGAGAGGGTACGAAAAACTGTTTTTT. Its protein is CASSPSDGRGYEKLFF.

This clone appeared a few times. The chain recombines TRBV6-1 with TRBJ2-3; 9 nucleotides match TRBD1. Per germline, CDR1 MNHNS and CDR2 SASEGT. The CDR3 consists of 15 residues. Trimming cost V 3 bases and J 2 bases; bases outside gene matches: 3. CDR3 coding DNA: TGTGCCAGCAGTGATTGGACAGGGGACACAGATACGCAGTATTTT. Its translation is CASSDWTGDTDTQYF.

The V gene is TRBV6-5, the J gene TRBJ2-7, with D tentatively TRBD1 (6 bases). Germline V gene lookup returns CDR1 MNHEY and CDR2 SVGAGI. Trimming removed 2 bases from V and 2 bases from J, with 13 bases in between. The CDR3 is 15 amino acids. The DNA of the CDR3 is TGTGCCAGCAGTTACGCGCCCAGGGGCCCCTACGAGCAGTACTTC. Its protein is CASSYAPRGPYEQYF.

The chain has TRBV10-3 and TRBJ1-1, with a weak D call TRBD1 (6 bases). The CDR3 has 14 amino acids. Germline assignment: CDR1 ENHRY and CDR2 SYGVKD. V was cut by 10 bases and J by 7 bases, with 22 bases left in between. CDR3 residues: CATGGEMDRIEAFF. Here the CDR3 DNA reads TGTGCCACGGGGGGCGAGATGGACAGAATTGAAGCTTTCTTT.

This chain links TRBV19 with TRBJ1-4, with D unclear. Germline V CDR1 and CDR2: LNHDA, SQIVND (reference sequence). There are 15 residues in the CDR3. V shed 5 bases and J shed 0 bases, with 10 bases lying between them. Here the CDR3 DNA reads TGTGCCAGTAGTCGGGGATTTCCAACTAATGAAAAACTGTTTTTT. As protein: CASSRGFPTNEKLFF.

The rearrangement uses TRBV4-3 and TRBJ1-4; 9 bases match TRBD1. With V trimmed by 4 bases and J by 7 bases, 10 bases remained unmatched. Germline assignment: CDR1 LGHNA and CDR2 YSLEER. This CDR3 has 16 residues. CDR3 sequence: CASSLSRDREGEKLFF. The CDR3 DNA reads as TGCGCCAGCAGCCTAAGCCGGGACAGGGAGGGTGAAAAACTGTTTTTT.

This chain joins TRBV12-3 or TRBV12-4 and TRBJ2-1; a possible D gene is TRBD2 (7 bases). The V and J ends lost 6 bases and 8 bases respectively, with 14 bases between them. The CDR3 spans 13 residues. The CDR3 protein is CASRKIGGHEQFF. The DNA of the CDR3 is TGTGCCAGCAGGAAAATCGGGGGGCATGAGCAGTTCTTC.

The chain is built from TRBV7-9 and TRBJ2-5; 10 positions agree with TRBD1. Per the germline V gene, CDR1 is SEHNR and CDR2 is FQNEAQ (reference sequence). The CDR3 has 16 amino acids. The ends lost 4 bases at V and 0 bases at J; junction bases unmatched: 5. Here the CDR3 DNA reads TGTGCCAGCAGCTCGTCCGGGACAGGGGACCAAGAGACCCAGTACTTC. As protein: CASSSSGTGDQETQYF.

The V gene is TRBV28, the J gene TRBJ1-5; 12 bases fit TRBD1. After removal of 3 bases from V and 6 bases from J, the junction contained 9 bases not matched to a gene. The CDR3 runs 17 residues. Germline V gives CDR1 MDHEN, CDR2 SYDVKM. The CDR3 DNA is TGTGCCAGCAGTTTGGTGGGGACAGGGGGCGGCGGTCAGCCCCAGCATTTT. As protein: CASSLVGTGGGGQPQHF.

The chain employs TRBV28 and TRBJ1-4; 10 bases line up with TRBD1. The CDR3 spans 16 residues. The ends lost 7 bases at V and 8 bases at J; junction bases unmatched: 13. Germline V CDR1 and CDR2: MDHEN, SYDVKM. The CDR3 region has the DNA TGTGCCAGCATACCCGGAGCCGGGACAGGGGACGAAAAACTGTTTTTT. The encoded protein is CASIPGAGTGDEKLFF.

CDR3 region: CASSLGGGRGDTQYF. The CDR3 region has the DNA TGTGCCAGCAGCTTAGGCGGGGGGCGTGGAGATACGCAGTATTTT. The genes are TRBV7-6 and TRBJ2-3, with 8 bases identical to TRBD2. Unmatched junction bases numbered 5, after V lost 1 base and J lost 5 bases. Germline values: CDR1 SGHVS, CDR2 FNYEAQ. The length of the CDR3 is 15 residues. The full variable domain, in which reference TRBV7-6 and TRBJ2-3 provide the parts outside the CDR3, is GAGVSQSPRYKVTKRGQDVALRCDPISGHVSLYWYRQALGQGPEFLTYFNYEAQQDKSGLPNDRFSAERPEGSISTLTIQRTEQRDSAMYRCASSLGGGRGDTQYFGPGTRLTVL.

The gene calls are TRBV5-1 and TRBJ1-2; D remains ambiguous. Germline CDR1 reads SGHRS; CDR2 reads YFSETQ. V shed 2 bases and J shed 0 bases, with 8 bases lying between them. The CDR3 is made up of 14 amino acids. This CDR3 reads CASSLGVANYGYTF. The CDR3 coding sequence is TGCGCCAGCAGCTTAGGAGTGGCTAACTATGGCTACACCTTC.

V usage is TRBV7-9 and J usage is TRBJ2-1; D ambiguous. Germline V CDR1 and CDR2: SEHNR, FQNEAQ (reference sequence). Trimming left V 7 bases short and J 5 bases short, with 12 bases between. The CDR3 length is 13 residues. The CDR3 spells CASILDTHNEQFF. For the CDR3, the DNA is TGTGCCAGCATCCTTGACACCCACAATGAGCAGTTCTTC.

This chain links TRBV4-3 with TRBJ2-4, with TRBD2 matching over 10 bases. CDR1 and CDR2 from the germline V gene are LGHNA and YSLEER. The V and J ends lost 0 bases and 3 bases, in that order; junction bases with no gene match: 11. This CDR3 has 19 amino acids. CDR3 nucleotide sequence: TGCGCCAGCAGCCAAGATCCCTTTAGCGGGGGGCCCGACAAAAACATTCAGTACTTC. Translated: CASSQDPFSGGPDKNIQYF.

A single count supports this clone. The chain combines TRBV4-1 with TRBJ1-1; D uncertain. CDR3 length equals 16 residues. V was pared by 7 bases and J by 0 bases, with 18 bases between. Germline-derived CDR1 and CDR2 are MGHRA and YSYEKL. CDR3 bases: TGCGCCAGCAAAAATTATCGGGAGGGCATGAACACTGAAGCTTTCTTT. The encoded protein is CASKNYREGMNTEAFF.

The chain joins TRBV3-1 (or the pseudogene TRBV3-2) to TRBJ2-2; possibly TRBD2 for D (6 bases). Trimming left V 6 bases short and J 1 base short, with 12 bases between. Looked up from germline, CDR1 is LGHDT and CDR2 is YNNKEL (reference sequence). This CDR3 contains 15 residues. The CDR3 region has the DNA TGTGCCAGCAGTCCCCGGGAGAAGAACACCGGGGAGCTGTTTTTT. This encodes CASSPREKNTGELFF.

This clone was seen once. The CDR3 sequence is CASSSDRGQADTQYF. In DNA, the CDR3 is TGTGCCAGCAGCTCCGACAGGGGGCAAGCAGATACGCAGTATTTT. The chain uses TRBV9 and TRBJ2-3; TRBD1 agrees at 10 bases. Germline lookup yields CDR1 SGDLS and CDR2 YYNGEE. V gave up 4 bases and J gave up 4 bases; unmatched junction bases: 6. The CDR3 runs 15 residues.

This chain links TRBV5-1 with TRBJ1-1; TRBD1 matches 7 bases. J was trimmed by 1 base and V by 3 bases; bases with no gene match: 6. Germline V gene lookup returns CDR1 SGHRS and CDR2 YFSETQ. The CDR3 covers 15 residues. DNA for the CDR3: TGCGCCAGCAGCTCCCGGACAGGAGGGAACACTGAAGCTTTCTTT. Translation: CASSSRTGGNTEAFF.

This clone was detected once. J is TRBJ1-2 and V is TRBV12-5; D remains ambiguous. CDR1 and CDR2 (germline): LGHNT, FRNRAP. Between the trimmed V and J ends, which lost 6 bases and 5 bases, there was a span of 7 bases. This CDR3 contains 11 residues. The CDR3 coding sequence is TGTGCTAGTGGCAGTGGTTATGGCTACACCTTC. This codes for CASGSGYGYTF.

This sequence joins TRBV28 and TRBJ2-7; TRBD1 matches 9 bases. Germline loops: CDR1 MDHEN, CDR2 SYDVKM. The J segment lost 2 bases and the V segment lost 6 bases, leaving 5 bases of the junction unmatched. This CDR3 contains 14 residues. The DNA for the CDR3 is TGTGCCAGCAGACCCGGGACAGGGACCTACGAGCAGTACTTC. Translation gives CASRPGTGTYEQYF.

V gene TRBV4-3 combines with J gene TRBJ2-2, with D possibly matching TRBD1 (5 bases). Trimming took off 4 bases at V and 1 base at J, with 10 bases between the two ends. This CDR3 has 15 amino acids. The germline V gene has CDR1 LGHNA and CDR2 YSLEER. CDR3 coding DNA: TGCGCCAGCAGCCGGGGTCAGGGGAACACCGGGGAGCTGTTTTTT. This gives the protein CASSRGQGNTGELFF.

The rearrangement joins TRBV14 to TRBJ1-3, with 7 bases fitting TRBD1. The length of the CDR3 is 16 residues. Trimming at V came to 3 bases and at J to 0 bases, leaving 5 bases not matched to a gene. Germline values: CDR1 SGHDN, CDR2 FVKESK. CDR3 region: CASSQPRGVSGNTIYF. The CDR3 coding sequence is TGTGCCAGCAGCCAGCCCAGGGGGGTCTCTGGAAACACCATATATTTT. Together with reference TRBV14 and TRBJ1-3, the CDR3 gives the full variable domain: EAGVTQFPSHSVIEKGQTVTLRCDPISGHDNLYWYRRVMGKEIKFLLHFVKESKQDESGMPNNRFLAERTGGTYSTLKVQPAELEDSGVYFCASSQPRGVSGNTIYFGEGSWLTVV.

This rearrangement joins TRBV5-4 to TRBJ2-7; D perhaps matches TRBD1 (5 bases). The CDR3 runs 15 residues. The V end lost 2 bases, the J end lost 0 bases, and 12 bases lay between the germline ends. CDR1 and CDR2 (germline): SGHNT, YYREEE (reference sequence). The CDR3 loop is CASSLSQGFSYEQYF. CDR3 nucleotide sequence: TGTGCCAGCAGCTTAAGCCAGGGTTTCTCCTACGAGCAGTACTTC.

V gene TRBV27 combines with J gene TRBJ2-1, with TRBD1 matching 7 bases. Unmatched junction bases numbered 7, after V lost 5 bases and J lost 0 bases. Germline CDR1 and CDR2: MNHEY and SMNVEV (reference sequence). The CDR3 is 16 residues long. The CDR3 DNA sequence: TGTGCCAGCAGTCCCAGGGACAGTAGCTCCTACAATGAGCAGTTCTTC. Translated, it gives CASSPRDSSSYNEQFF.

The V call is TRBV5-4, the J call TRBJ2-5, with TRBD2 matching over 7 bases. Per germline, CDR1 SGHNT and CDR2 YYREEE (reference sequence). Trimming removed 2 bases from V and 1 base from J; junction bases left unmatched: 8. CDR3 size: 16 residues. CDR3 in amino acids: CASSFGDYNPQETQYF. DNA of the CDR3: TGTGCCAGCAGCTTCGGGGACTATAACCCCCAAGAGACCCAGTACTTC.

This clone was counted once. This chain uses TRBV21-1 with TRBJ2-7; the listed D gene, TRBD2, was not tested against the DNA. TRBV21-1 counts as a pseudogene. CDR3 length: 15 residues. This chain's CDR3 is CASSRTGTRSDEQYF. CDR3 nucleotides: TGTGCCAGCAGCAGAACCGGGACTAGAAGTGACGAGCAGTACTTC.